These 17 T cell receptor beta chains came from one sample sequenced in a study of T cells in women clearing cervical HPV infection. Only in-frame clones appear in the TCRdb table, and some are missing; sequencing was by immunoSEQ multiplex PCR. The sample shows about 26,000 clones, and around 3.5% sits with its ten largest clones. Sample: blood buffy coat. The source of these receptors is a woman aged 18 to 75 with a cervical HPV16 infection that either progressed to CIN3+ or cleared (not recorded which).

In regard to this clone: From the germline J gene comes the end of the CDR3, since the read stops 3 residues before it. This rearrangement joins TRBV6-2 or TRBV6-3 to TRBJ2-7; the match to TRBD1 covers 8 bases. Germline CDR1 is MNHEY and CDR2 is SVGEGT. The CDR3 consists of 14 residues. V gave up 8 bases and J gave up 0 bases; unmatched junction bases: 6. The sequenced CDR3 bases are TGTGCCAGCCGGTGGACAGGGAACTCCTACGAG. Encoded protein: CASRWTGNSYE. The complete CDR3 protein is CASRWTGNSYEQYF.

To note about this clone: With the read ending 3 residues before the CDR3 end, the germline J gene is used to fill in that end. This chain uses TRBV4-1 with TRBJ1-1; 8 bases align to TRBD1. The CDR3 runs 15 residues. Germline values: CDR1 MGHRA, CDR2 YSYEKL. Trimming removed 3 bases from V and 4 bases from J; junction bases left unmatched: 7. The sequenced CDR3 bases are TGCGCCAGCAGCCAGGTGGACAGGGCTCTCACTGAA. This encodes CASSQVDRALTE. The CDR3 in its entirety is CASSQVDRALTEAFF.

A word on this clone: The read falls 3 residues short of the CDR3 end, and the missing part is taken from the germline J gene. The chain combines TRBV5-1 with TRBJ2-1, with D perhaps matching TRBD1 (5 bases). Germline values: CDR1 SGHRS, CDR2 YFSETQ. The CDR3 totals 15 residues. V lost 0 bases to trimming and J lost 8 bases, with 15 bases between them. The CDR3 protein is CASSLASGNRHEQFF. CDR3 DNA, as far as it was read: TGCGCCAGCAGCTTGGCGTCAGGGAATCGGCATGAG. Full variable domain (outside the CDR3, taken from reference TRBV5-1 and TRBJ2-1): KAGVTQTPRYLIKTRGQQVTLSCSPISGHRSVSWYQQTPGQGLQFLFEYFSETQRNKGNFPGRFSGRQFSNSRSEMNVSTLELGDSALYLCASSLASGNRHEQFFGPGTRLTVL.

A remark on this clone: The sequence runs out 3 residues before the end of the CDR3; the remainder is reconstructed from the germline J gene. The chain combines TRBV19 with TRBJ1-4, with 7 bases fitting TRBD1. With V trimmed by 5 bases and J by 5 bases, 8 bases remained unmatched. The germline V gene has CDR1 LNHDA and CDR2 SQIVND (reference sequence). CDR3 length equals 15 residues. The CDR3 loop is CASSPTGTVNEKLFF. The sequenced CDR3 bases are TGTGCCAGTAGTCCTACCGGGACAGTGAATGAAAAA.

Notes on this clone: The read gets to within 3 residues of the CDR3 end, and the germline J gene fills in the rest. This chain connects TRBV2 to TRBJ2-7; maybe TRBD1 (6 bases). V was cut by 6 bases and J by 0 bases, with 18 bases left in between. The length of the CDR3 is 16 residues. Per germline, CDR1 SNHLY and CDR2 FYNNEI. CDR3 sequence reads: CASRNRATSRSYEQYF. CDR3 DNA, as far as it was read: TGTGCCAGCAGGAACAGGGCCACCAGCCGCTCCTACGAG.

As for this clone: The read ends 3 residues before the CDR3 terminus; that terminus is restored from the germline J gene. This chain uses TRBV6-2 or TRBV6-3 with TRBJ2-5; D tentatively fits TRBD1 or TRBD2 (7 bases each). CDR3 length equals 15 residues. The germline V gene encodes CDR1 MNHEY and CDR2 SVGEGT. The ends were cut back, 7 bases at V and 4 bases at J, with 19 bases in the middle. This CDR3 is CASTLGRGRRETQYF. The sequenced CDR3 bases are TGTGCCAGCACCCTAGGGAGGGGGCGACGAGAGACC.

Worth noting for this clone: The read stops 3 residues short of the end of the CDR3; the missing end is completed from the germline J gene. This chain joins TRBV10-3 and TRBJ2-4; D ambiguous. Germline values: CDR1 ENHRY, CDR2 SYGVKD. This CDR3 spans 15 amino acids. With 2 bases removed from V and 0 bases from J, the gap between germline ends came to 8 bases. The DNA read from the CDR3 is TGTGCCATCAGTGAGCCCGACTTAGCCAAAAACATT. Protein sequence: CAISEPDLAKNI. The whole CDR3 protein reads CAISEPDLAKNIQYF.

The covered CDR3 bases are TGTGCCAGCAGCTTGGTGGGGGGGCGATCGAACGAG. Translated: CASSLVGGRSNE. The full CDR3 reads CASSLVGGRSNEQYF. This sequence joins TRBV5-4 and TRBJ2-7; tentatively, D is TRBD2 (7 bases). The read halts 3 residues ahead of the CDR3 end, with the missing end drawn from the germline J gene. The CDR3 extends over 15 amino acids. Trimming pared 0 bases from V and 5 bases from J, leaving 15 bases between. Per the germline V gene, CDR1 is SGHNT and CDR2 is YYREEE (reference sequence).

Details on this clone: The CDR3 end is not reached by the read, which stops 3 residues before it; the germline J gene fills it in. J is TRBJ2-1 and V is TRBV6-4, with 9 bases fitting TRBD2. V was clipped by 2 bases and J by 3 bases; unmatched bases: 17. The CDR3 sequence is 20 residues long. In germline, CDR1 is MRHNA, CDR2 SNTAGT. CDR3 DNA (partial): TGTGCCAGCAGTGACCGCCGGCATAGCGGGGGCGCTCCTAACTACAATGAG. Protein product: CASSDRRHSGGAPNYNE. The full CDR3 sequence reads CASSDRRHSGGAPNYNEQFF.

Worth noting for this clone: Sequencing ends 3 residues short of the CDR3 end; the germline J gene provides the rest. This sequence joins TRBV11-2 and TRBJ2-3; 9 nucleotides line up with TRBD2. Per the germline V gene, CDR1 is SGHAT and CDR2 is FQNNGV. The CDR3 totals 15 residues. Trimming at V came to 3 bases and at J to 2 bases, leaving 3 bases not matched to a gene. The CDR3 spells CASSFGGGDTDTQYF. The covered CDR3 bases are TGTGCCAGCAGCTTCGGCGGGGGGGACACAGATACG.

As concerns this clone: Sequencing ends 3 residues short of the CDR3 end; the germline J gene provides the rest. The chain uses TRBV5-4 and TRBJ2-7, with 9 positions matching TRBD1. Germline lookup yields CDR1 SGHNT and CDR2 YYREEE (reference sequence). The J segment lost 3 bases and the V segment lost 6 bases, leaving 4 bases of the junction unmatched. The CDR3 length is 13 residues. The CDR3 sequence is CASTTGQGYEQYF. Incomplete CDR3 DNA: TGTGCCAGCACCACGGGACAGGGCTACGAG.

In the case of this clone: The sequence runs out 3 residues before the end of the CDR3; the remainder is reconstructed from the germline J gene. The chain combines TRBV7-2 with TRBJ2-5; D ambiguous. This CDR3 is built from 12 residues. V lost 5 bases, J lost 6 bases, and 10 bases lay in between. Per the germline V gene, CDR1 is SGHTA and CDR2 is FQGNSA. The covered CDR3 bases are TGTGCCAGCAGCCCGTCTCCTCAGACC. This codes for CASSPSPQT. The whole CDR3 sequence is CASSPSPQTQYF.

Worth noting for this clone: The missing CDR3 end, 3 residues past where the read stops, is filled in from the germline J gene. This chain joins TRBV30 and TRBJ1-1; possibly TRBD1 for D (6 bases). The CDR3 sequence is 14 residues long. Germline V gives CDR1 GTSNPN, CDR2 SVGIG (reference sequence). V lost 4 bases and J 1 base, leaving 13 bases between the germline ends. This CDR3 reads CAWNGGGPNTEAFF. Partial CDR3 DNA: TGTGCCTGGAATGGGGGGGGCCCGAACACTGAA.

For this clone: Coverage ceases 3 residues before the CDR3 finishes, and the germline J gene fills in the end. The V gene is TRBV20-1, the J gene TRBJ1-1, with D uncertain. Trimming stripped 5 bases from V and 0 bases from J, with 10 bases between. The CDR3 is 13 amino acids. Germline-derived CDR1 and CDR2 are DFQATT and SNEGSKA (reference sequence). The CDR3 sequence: CSALQPLNTEAFF. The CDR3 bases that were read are TGCAGTGCTCTACAGCCGTTGAACACTGAA.

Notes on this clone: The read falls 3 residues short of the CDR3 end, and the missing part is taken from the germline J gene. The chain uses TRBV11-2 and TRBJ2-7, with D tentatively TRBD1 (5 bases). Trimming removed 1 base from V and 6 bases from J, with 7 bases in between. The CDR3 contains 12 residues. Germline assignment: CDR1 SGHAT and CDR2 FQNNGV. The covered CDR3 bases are TGTGCCAGCAGCTTAGCAGGGATCGAG. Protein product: CASSLAGIE. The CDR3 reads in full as CASSLAGIEQYF.

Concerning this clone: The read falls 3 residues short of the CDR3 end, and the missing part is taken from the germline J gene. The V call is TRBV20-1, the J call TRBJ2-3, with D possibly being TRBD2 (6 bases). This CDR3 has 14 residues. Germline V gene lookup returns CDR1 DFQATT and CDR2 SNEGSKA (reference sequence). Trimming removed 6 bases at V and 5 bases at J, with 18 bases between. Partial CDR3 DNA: TGCAGTGCCCCGATCGCGGGGAGCGAAGATACG. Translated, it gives CSAPIAGSEDT. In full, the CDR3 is CSAPIAGSEDTQYF.

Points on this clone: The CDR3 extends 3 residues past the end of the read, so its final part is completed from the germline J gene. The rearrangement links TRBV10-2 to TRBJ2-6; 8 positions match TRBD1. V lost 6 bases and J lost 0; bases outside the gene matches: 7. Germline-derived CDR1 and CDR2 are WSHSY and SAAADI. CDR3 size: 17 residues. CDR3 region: CASRGQGRNSGANVLTF. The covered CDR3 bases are TGCGCCAGCAGAGGACAGGGTCGAAACTCTGGGGCCAACGTC.